The 9 T cell receptor beta chains listed next were all sequenced from one sample in a study of T cell responses to AZD1222 COVID-19 vaccine. Profiling relied on immunoSEQ multiplex PCR, and the TCRdb table lists in-frame clones only, not all of them. The sample gives 130,000 to 150,000 clones, roughly 89% of which show up once; 4.5% to 6.5% is in the top ten. Sequences were derived from peripheral blood, sampled on day 0 of AZD1222 vaccination. Receptors originate from an adult in good health.

This clone was seen only a few times. The J gene is TRBJ1-1, the V gene TRBV7-2; D is unclear. The CDR3 covers 14 residues. Germline-derived CDR1 and CDR2 are SGHTA and FQGNSA. The V gene lost 5 bases and the J gene lost 3 bases, with 13 bases spanning the gap. In DNA, the CDR3 is TGTGCCAGCAGCCCCTCGGGCTGGTACACTGAAGCTTTCTTT. Translating it yields CASSPSGWYTEAFF.

The chain joins TRBV28 to TRBJ1-4; D remains ambiguous. The CDR3 sequence is 12 residues long. With 5 bases removed from V and 6 bases from J, the gap between germline ends came to 7 bases. Germline CDR1 is MDHEN and CDR2 is SYDVKM. The CDR3 bases are TGTGCCAGCAGTAGGCCATATGAAAAACTGTTTTTT. This encodes CASSRPYEKLFF.

The rearrangement uses TRBV28 and TRBJ2-7; 14 nucleotides align to TRBD2. This CDR3 spans 18 amino acids. V gave up 7 bases and J gave up 4 bases; unmatched junction bases: 15. Per the germline V gene, CDR1 is MDHEN and CDR2 is SYDVKM. CDR3 amino acids: CASTPMGLAGDGWYEQYF. CDR3 bases: TGTGCCAGCACTCCTATGGGACTAGCGGGAGATGGCTGGTACGAGCAGTACTTC.

This clone appeared a few times. This rearrangement joins TRBV10-3 to TRBJ1-5; D might be TRBD1 (6 bases). Trimming shortened V by 11 bases and J by 6 bases, and 17 bases separated the two germline ends. In germline, CDR1 is ENHRY, CDR2 SYGVKD. The CDR3 runs to 13 residues. The CDR3 nucleotides read TGTGCCGTAAACAGGGAACCTGGTCAGCCCCAGCATTTT. Residues: CAVNREPGQPQHF.

The chain carries TRBV27 and TRBJ2-7; D unclear. The CDR3 contains 13 residues. The germline V and J ends were trimmed by 5 bases and 6 bases, with 14 bases remaining between them. Looked up from germline, CDR1 is MNHEY and CDR2 is SMNVEV (reference sequence). The CDR3: CASSAQWGSEQYF. CDR3 DNA sequence: TGTGCCAGCAGTGCCCAATGGGGTAGCGAGCAGTACTTC.

The rearrangement links TRBV28 to TRBJ1-1, with a weak D call TRBD1 (5 bases). Germline-derived CDR1 and CDR2 are MDHEN and SYDVKM. Trimming pared 2 bases from V and 4 bases from J, leaving 5 bases between. CDR3 length: 12 amino acids. This CDR3 is CASSLRGTEAFF. The CDR3, as DNA: TGTGCCAGCAGTTTAAGGGGCACTGAAGCTTTCTTT.

The V gene is TRBV10-1, the J gene TRBJ1-3; 7 bases align to TRBD1. The ends lost 4 bases at V and 0 bases at J; junction bases unmatched: 12. The CDR3 has 18 amino acids. Germline V gene data show CDR1 as WNHNN and CDR2 as SYGVQD (reference sequence). CDR3 DNA: TGCGCCAGCAGTGGCCGCATTCATAGACAGGGCTCTGGAAACACCATATATTTT. This codes for CASSGRIHRQGSGNTIYF.

The chain links TRBV5-5 to TRBJ2-7; D ambiguous. The germline V gene has CDR1 SGHKS and CDR2 YYEKEE (reference sequence). This CDR3 has 14 amino acids. V was clipped by 6 bases and J by 2 bases, with 15 bases between them. CDR3 region: CASNLRRSTYEQYF. CDR3 sequence (DNA): TGTGCCAGCAACCTAAGGAGATCCACCTACGAGCAGTACTTC.

The rearrangement joins TRBV6-2 or TRBV6-3 to TRBJ2-1; D is unresolved. CDR3 length: 11 residues. The V end was cut by 6 bases, the J end by 9 bases, with 9 bases between. Germline V gene sequence: CDR1 MNHEY, CDR2 SVGEGT. For the CDR3, the DNA is TGTGCCAGCAGCCCCCTTAGTGAGCAGTTCTTC. This gives the protein CASSPLSEQFF.